Sequencing of this T cell receptor (beta chain) was carried out in a study of cytotoxic CD8 clonotypes in ibrutinib-treated CLL. This table comes from immunoSEQ multiplex PCR, and its TCRdb copy is limited to in-frame clones, with some not included. This sample has about 63,000 clones, with 57% found just once. As for this clone: This sample also contains other DNA sequences that code for the same CDR3.

V gave up 3 bases and J gave up 4 bases, with 6 bases separating them. Germline-derived CDR1 and CDR2 are MNHEY and SVGAGI. This CDR3 contains 13 residues. The chain has TRBV6-5 and TRBJ2-2, with a weak D call TRBD2 (5 bases). The specimen was PBMCs, collected after 12 months of ibrutinib treatment. This TCR was sampled from a human donor with chronic lymphocytic leukemia. Written as DNA, the CDR3 is TGTGCCAGCAGTTATGGAGGCACCGGGGAGCTGTTTTTT. It codes for CASSYGGTGELFF.